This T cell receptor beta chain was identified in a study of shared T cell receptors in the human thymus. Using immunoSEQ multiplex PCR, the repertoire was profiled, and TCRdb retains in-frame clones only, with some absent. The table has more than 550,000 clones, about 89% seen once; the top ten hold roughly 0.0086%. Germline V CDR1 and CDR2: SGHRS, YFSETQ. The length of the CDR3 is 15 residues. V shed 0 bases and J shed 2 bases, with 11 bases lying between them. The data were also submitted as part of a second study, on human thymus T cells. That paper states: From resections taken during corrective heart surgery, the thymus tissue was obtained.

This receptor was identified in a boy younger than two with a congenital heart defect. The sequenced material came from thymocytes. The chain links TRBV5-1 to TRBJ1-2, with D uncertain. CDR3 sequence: CASSLGRAPNYGYTF. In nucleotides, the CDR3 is TGCGCCAGCAGCTTGGGGAGGGCGCCCAACTATGGCTACACCTTC.